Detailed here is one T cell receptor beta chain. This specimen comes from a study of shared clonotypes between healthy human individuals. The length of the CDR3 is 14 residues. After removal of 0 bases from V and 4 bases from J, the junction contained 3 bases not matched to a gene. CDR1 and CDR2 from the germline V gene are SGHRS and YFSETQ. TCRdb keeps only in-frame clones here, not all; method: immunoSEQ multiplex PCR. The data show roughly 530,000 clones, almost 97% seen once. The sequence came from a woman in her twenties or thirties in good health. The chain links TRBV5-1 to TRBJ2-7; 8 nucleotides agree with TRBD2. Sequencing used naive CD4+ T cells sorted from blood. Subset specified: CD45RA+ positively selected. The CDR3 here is CASSLAGLEYEQYF. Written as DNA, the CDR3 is TGCGCCAGCAGCTTGGCGGGACTAGAATACGAGCAGTACTTC.